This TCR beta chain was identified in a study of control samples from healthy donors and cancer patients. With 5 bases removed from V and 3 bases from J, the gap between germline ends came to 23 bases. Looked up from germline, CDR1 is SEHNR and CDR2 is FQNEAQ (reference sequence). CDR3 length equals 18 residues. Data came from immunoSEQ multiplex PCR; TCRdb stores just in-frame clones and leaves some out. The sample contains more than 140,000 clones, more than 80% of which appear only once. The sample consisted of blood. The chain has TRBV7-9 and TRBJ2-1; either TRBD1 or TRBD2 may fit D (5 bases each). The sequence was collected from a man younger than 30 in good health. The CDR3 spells CASSLHPVGTEDYNEQFF. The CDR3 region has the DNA TGTGCCAGCAGCCTCCATCCTGTCGGGACGGAGGACTACAATGAGCAGTTCTTC.